This TCR beta chain was profiled in a study of CD4+ T cells in melanoma. Concerning this clone itself: The target antigen is unknown.

Notes on the study in general: CD8+ T cell, macrophage and B cell function reportedly correlated with neoantigen-specific CD4+ T cells. Neoantigen-specific CD4+ T cells in melanoma reportedly had diverse differentiation states.

From germline, CDR1 is MNHEY and CDR2 SVGAGI. CDR3 length equals 11 residues. Trimming stripped 5 bases from V and 4 bases from J, with 3 bases between. Produced via immunoSEQ multiplex PCR; TCRdb's table is partial and in-frame only. The table has some 10,000 clones, almost 70% seen once. This chain links TRBV6-5 with TRBJ1-5; D not resolved. This receptor was taken from a human donor with melanoma. Sequencing was performed on peripheral blood. CDR3: CASSENQPQHF. The DNA for the CDR3 is TGTGCCAGCAGTGAAAATCAGCCCCAGCATTTT.